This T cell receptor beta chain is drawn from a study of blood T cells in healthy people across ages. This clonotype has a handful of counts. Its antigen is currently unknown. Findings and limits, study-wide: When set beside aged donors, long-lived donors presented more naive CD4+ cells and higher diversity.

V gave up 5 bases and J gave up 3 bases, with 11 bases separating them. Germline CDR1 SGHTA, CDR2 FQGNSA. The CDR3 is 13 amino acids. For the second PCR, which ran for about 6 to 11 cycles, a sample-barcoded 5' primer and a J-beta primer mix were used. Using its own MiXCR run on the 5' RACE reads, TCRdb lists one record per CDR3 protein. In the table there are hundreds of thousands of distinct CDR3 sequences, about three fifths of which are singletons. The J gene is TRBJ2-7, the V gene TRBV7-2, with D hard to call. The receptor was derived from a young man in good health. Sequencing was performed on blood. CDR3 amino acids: CASSTGRNYEQYF. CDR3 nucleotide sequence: TGTGCCAGCAGCACCGGACGGAACTACGAGCAGTACTTC.